Listed here are 2 T cell receptor beta chains from one sample, sequenced in a study of blood T cell repertoires in COVID-19 (dated by TCRdb to about 2020). The library was made by the immunoSEQ multiplex PCR assay. As stored in TCRdb, this immuneACCESS dataset retains in-frame rearrangements with V and J assigned. A fraction of the clones does not appear; measured against another copy, unresolved V genes explain less than half of the discrepancy, and the remainder lacks a known reason. The sample table holds about 190,000 clones, of which around nine tenths were seen once. Approximately 6% of the sample is in the top ten clones. Specimen: peripheral blood. Every receptor here comes from a middle-aged man with active or convalescent COVID-19.

V and J are TRBV3-1 (or the pseudogene TRBV3-2) and TRBJ2-7, with D possibly matching TRBD2 (7 bases). The ends were cut back, 4 bases at V and 4 bases at J, with 17 bases in the middle. CDR1 and CDR2 (germline): LGHDT, YNNKEL (reference sequence). The CDR3 spans 15 residues. CDR3 region: CASSRGAGARYEQYF. Here the CDR3 DNA reads TGTGCCAGCAGCCGGGGGGCGGGAGCTAGGTACGAGCAGTACTTC.

This rearrangement joins TRBV29-1 to TRBJ1-1; possible D gene TRBD1, 5 bases. V lost 7 bases and J 1 base, leaving 10 bases between the germline ends. Germline-derived CDR1 and CDR2 are SQVTM and ANQGSEA. The CDR3 sequence is 12 residues long. The CDR3 reads CSGGGGNTEAFF. DNA of the CDR3: TGCAGCGGAGGCGGGGGGAACACTGAAGCTTTCTTT.